These T cell receptor beta chains were read from a single sample in a study of T-cell reconstitution after alpha-beta-depleted transplantation in children. Each CDR3 protein is one row after TCRdb ran MiXCR on the PCR reads. The sample records hundreds of thousands of distinct CDR3 sequences, approximately 15% being singletons. Sequenced here: PBMCs, mostly from graft donor cells, sampled 360 days after TCRalphabeta/CD19-depleted stem cell transplant. Receptor source: a male patient between 10 and 17 years old who had a stem cell transplant for acute lymphoblastic leukemia, so the T cells may come from the graft donor. Both conserved end residues are part of each CDR3. Each record gives: CDR3 protein, V gene, J gene.

CDR3: CASSLGTSGSGEQFF; V: TRBV5-1; J: TRBJ2-1
CDR3: CSVEDLYGQGAGEQFF; V: TRBV29-1; J: TRBJ2-1
CDR3: CASSYPTGKEQFF; V: TRBV5-1; J: TRBJ2-1
CDR3: CASSLVPGSYEQYF; V: TRBV5-1; J: TRBJ2-7
CDR3: CSVETRVSEQFF; V: TRBV29-1; J: TRBJ2-1
CDR3: CAISARQESDTQYF; V: TRBV10-3; J: TRBJ2-3
CDR3: CASSPPGTSREQYF; V: TRBV18; J: TRBJ2-7
CDR3: CASSQDQVAGLSYEQYF; V: TRBV4-2; J: TRBJ2-7
CDR3: CASSVSSGNTIYF; V: TRBV27; J: TRBJ1-3
CDR3: CATSRGGTSTDTQYF; V: TRBV15; J: TRBJ2-3
CDR3: CASSPRPRTAYTDTQYF; V: TRBV5-1; J: TRBJ2-3
CDR3: CASSPSGLNSYNEQFF; V: TRBV5-1; J: TRBJ2-1
CDR3: CASSLIYPGTSDYEQYF; V: TRBV4-1; J: TRBJ2-7
CDR3: CASSRGESSYNEQFF; V: TRBV27; J: TRBJ2-1
CDR3: CASSFGGLQRETQYF; V: TRBV28; J: TRBJ2-5
CDR3: CSARGGRLSYTF; V: TRBV20-1; J: TRBJ1-2
CDR3: CASSPPQDAFNEQFF; V: TRBV7-8; J: TRBJ2-1
CDR3: CASRRKAGNTIYF; V: TRBV25-1; J: TRBJ1-3
CDR3: CATSDTLAEVSYNEQFF; V: TRBV24-1; J: TRBJ2-1
CDR3: CSAPRGTGSYTGELFF; V: TRBV20-1; J: TRBJ2-2
CDR3: CASSLSGTRLAKNIQYF; V: TRBV3-1; J: TRBJ2-4
CDR3: CSAQGGAWPYEQYF; V: TRBV20-1; J: TRBJ2-7
CDR3: CASSQGGKGNTIYF; V: TRBV6-5; J: TRBJ1-3
CDR3: CASSSQGQGALETQYF; V: TRBV7-6; J: TRBJ2-5
CDR3: CSALGQRYEQYF; V: TRBV29-1; J: TRBJ2-7
CDR3: CASGFGLDFNEQFF; V: TRBV12-5; J: TRBJ2-1
CDR3: CASHPLWGGTDTQYF; V: TRBV28; J: TRBJ2-3
CDR3: CASSLETGLYNEQFF; V: TRBV5-6; J: TRBJ2-1
CDR3: CASSARDRGTDEQYF; V: TRBV6-1; J: TRBJ2-7
CDR3: CASSQGLAYYNEQFF; V: TRBV3-1; J: TRBJ2-1
CDR3: CASSGGWGYGYTF; V: TRBV12-3/TRBV12-4; J: TRBJ1-2
CDR3: CATSDLQAGNHNEQFF; V: TRBV24-1; J: TRBJ2-1
CDR3: CASSLEPGGGQPQHF; V: TRBV5-5; J: TRBJ1-5
CDR3: CASSGNTGERVNGYTF; V: TRBV9; J: TRBJ1-2
CDR3: CSARVPRGITYNEQFF; V: TRBV20-1; J: TRBJ2-1
CDR3: CASSDTDTSGIKETQYF; V: TRBV27; J: TRBJ2-5
CDR3: CSTSMNTEAFF; V: TRBV20-1; J: TRBJ1-1
CDR3: CASSLGLLAADTQYF; V: TRBV7-9; J: TRBJ2-3
CDR3: CASSYGGRETQYF; V: TRBV7-3; J: TRBJ2-5
CDR3: CASGTSGTSSYEQYF; V: TRBV27; J: TRBJ2-7
CDR3: CSALRDTASYEQYF; V: TRBV20-1; J: TRBJ2-7
CDR3: CASSRVGDLHNEQFF; V: TRBV4-1; J: TRBJ2-1
CDR3: CASVSDTNLGETQYF; V: TRBV2; J: TRBJ2-5
CDR3: CASSFVVQKTQYF; V: TRBV12-3/TRBV12-4; J: TRBJ2-5
CDR3: CASSPTGTLSYNEQFF; V: TRBV11-2; J: TRBJ2-1
CDR3: CASSQFSGQQNYGYTF; V: TRBV18; J: TRBJ1-2
CDR3: CASSLGQGFRNSPLHF; V: TRBV5-1; J: TRBJ1-6
CDR3: CASSIPPALEAFF; V: TRBV18; J: TRBJ1-1
CDR3: CASSYSPGTGDEKLFF; V: TRBV5-1; J: TRBJ1-4
CDR3: CASSQRNSNEQFF; V: TRBV4-1; J: TRBJ2-1
CDR3: CASSPQPGLAGGSYNEQFF; V: TRBV7-3; J: TRBJ2-1
CDR3: CASGQGTFEQYF; V: TRBV5-1; J: TRBJ2-7
CDR3: CASSRASEVKAETQYF; V: TRBV18; J: TRBJ2-5
CDR3: CSVASGTTEQYF; V: TRBV29-1; J: TRBJ2-7
CDR3: CASSLAGDYNQPQHF; V: TRBV7-8; J: TRBJ1-5
CDR3: CATSGGGKNIQYF; V: TRBV24-1; J: TRBJ2-4
CDR3: CASQNRDSSGNTIYF; V: TRBV19; J: TRBJ1-3
CDR3: CASSDNSGLAGGSSYNEQFF; V: TRBV7-6; J: TRBJ2-1
CDR3: CASSAAPTGGRSNEQFF; V: TRBV5-1; J: TRBJ2-1
CDR3: CASSPSVAGELFF; V: TRBV3-1; J: TRBJ2-2